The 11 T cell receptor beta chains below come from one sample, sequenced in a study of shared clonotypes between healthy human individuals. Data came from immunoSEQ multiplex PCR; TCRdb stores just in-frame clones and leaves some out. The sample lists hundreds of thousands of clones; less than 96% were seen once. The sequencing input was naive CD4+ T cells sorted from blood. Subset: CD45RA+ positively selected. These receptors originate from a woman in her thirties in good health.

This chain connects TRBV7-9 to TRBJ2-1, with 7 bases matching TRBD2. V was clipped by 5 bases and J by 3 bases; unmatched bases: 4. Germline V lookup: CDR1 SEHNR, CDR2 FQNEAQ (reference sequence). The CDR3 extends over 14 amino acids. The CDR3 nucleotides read TGTGCCAGCAGCCTAAGCGGGATCTACAATGAGCAGTTCTTC. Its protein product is CASSLSGIYNEQFF.

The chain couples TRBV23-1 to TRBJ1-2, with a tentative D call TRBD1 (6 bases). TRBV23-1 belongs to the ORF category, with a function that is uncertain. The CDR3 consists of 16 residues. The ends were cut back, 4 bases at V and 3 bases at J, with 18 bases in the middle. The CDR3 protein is CASSRYSTGNDYGYTF. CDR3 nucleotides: TGCGCCAGCAGTCGATACTCAACAGGGAATGACTATGGCTACACCTTC.

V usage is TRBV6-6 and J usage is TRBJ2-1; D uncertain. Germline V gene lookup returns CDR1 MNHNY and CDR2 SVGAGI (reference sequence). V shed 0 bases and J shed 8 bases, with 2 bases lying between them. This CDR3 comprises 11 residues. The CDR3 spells CASSYSDEQFF. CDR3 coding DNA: TGTGCCAGCAGTTACTCTGATGAGCAGTTCTTC.

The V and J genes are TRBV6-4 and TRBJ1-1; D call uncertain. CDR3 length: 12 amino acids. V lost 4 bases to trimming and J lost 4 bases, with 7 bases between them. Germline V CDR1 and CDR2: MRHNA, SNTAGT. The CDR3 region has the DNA TGTGCCAGCAGTGGAGAGGGCACTGAAGCTTTCTTT. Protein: CASSGEGTEAFF.

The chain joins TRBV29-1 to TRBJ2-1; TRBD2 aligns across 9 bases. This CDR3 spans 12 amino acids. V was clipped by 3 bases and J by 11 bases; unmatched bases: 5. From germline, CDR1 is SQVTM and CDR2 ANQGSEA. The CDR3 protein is CSVDSSSGKQFF. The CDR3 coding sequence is TGCAGCGTTGATTCGTCTAGCGGGAAGCAGTTCTTC.

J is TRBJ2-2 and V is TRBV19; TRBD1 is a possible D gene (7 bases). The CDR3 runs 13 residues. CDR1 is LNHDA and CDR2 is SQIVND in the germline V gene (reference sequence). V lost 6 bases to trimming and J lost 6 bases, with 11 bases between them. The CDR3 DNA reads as TGTGCCAGTAGCAGGGGGGCCGCCGGGGAGCTGTTTTTT. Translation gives CASSRGAAGELFF.

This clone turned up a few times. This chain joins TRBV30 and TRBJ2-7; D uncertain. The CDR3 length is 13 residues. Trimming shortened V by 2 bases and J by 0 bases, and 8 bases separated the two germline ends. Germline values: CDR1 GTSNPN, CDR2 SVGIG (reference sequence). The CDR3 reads CAWSNVNSYEQYF. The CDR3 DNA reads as TGTGCCTGGAGTAATGTGAACTCCTACGAGCAGTACTTC.

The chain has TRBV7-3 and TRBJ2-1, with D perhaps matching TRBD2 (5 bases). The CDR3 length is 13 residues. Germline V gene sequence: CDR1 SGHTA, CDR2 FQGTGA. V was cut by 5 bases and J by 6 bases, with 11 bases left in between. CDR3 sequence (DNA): TGTGCCAGCAGCCCGAAAGAGGGCAATGAGCAGTTCTTC. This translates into CASSPKEGNEQFF.

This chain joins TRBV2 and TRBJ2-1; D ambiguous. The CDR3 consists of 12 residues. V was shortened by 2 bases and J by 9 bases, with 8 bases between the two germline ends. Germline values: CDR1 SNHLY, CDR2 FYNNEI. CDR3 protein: CASSESRREQFF. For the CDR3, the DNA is TGTGCCAGCAGTGAAAGTAGGCGTGAGCAGTTCTTC. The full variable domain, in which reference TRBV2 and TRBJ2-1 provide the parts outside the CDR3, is EPEVTQTPSHQVTQMGQEVILRCVPISNHLYFYWYRQILGQKVEFLVSFYNNEISEKSEIFDDQFSVERPDGSNFTLKIRSTKLEDSAMYFCASSESRREQFFGPGTRLTVL.

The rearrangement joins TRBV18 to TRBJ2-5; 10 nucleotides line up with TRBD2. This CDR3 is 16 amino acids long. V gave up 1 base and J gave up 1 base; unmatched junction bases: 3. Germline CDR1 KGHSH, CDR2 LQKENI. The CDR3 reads CASSPRASGGQETQYF. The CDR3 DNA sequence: TGTGCCAGCTCACCACGGGCTAGCGGGGGCCAAGAGACCCAGTACTTC.

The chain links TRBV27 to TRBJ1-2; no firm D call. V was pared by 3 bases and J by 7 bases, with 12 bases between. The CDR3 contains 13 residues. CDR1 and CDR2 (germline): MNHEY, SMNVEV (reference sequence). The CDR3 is CASSFSGLSGYTF. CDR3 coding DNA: TGTGCCAGCAGTTTTTCAGGACTTAGTGGCTACACCTTC.